The 8 T cell receptor beta chains below come from one sample, sequenced in a study of graft-versus-host responses after intestinal transplantation. Their antigen targets remain unknown. Profiling relied on immunoSEQ multiplex PCR, and the TCRdb table lists in-frame clones only, not all of them. The repertoire holds 130,000 to 150,000 clones, with 80% to 95% as singletons. The specimen comprised unstimulated CD4+ T cells sorted from spleen or lymph node cells, sampled before intestinal transplant. The receptor set was obtained from a human donor who received an intestinal transplant.

CDR3 loop: CSVRLDRYNEQYF. CDR3 coding DNA: TGCAGCGTAAGATTAGACAGGTACAACGAGCAGTACTTC. V is TRBV29-1 and J is TRBJ2-7, with D perhaps matching TRBD1 (6 bases). Trimming stripped 6 bases from V and 5 bases from J, with 17 bases between. Germline values: CDR1 SQVTM, CDR2 ANQGSEA. This CDR3 contains 13 residues.

This clone showed up just a few times. The chain is built from TRBV18 and TRBJ1-1; D gene unclear. There are 13 residues in the CDR3. Germline-derived CDR1 and CDR2 are KGHSH and LQKENI. Trimming removed 4 bases at V and 1 base at J, with 7 bases between. Written as DNA, the CDR3 is TGTGCCAGCTCACGGGTACAGAACACTGAAGCTTTCTTT. This translates into CASSRVQNTEAFF.

This clone was counted a single time. The chain has TRBV5-6 and TRBJ2-1; TRBD2 is a possible D gene (5 bases). Trimming cost V 0 bases and J 13 bases, with 11 bases left between them. The CDR3 extends over 12 amino acids. CDR1 is SGHDT, CDR2 YYEEEE, per germline. The CDR3 nucleotides read TGTGCCAGCAGCTTGGTCAGAGCGGAACAGTTCTTC. Its protein is CASSLVRAEQFF.

The rearrangement joins TRBV7-9 to TRBJ2-2; the D gene could be TRBD1 or TRBD2 (5 bases each). Deletions cut 8 bases from V and 2 bases from J, with 12 bases between. The V gene's germline CDR1 is SEHNR and CDR2 FQNEAQ (reference sequence). There are 14 residues in the CDR3. CDR3 nucleotide sequence: TGTGCCAGCGACGTTTGGGACAACACCGGGGAGCTGTTTTTT. Translated, it gives CASDVWDNTGELFF.

DNA of the CDR3: TGTGCCAGCATTCCCCTGACTAGCGGGGGCTCGTGGGCCTCCTACGAGCAGTACTTC. Its translation: CASIPLTSGGSWASYEQYF. The chain carries TRBV28 and TRBJ2-7, with 12 positions matching TRBD2. Unmatched junction bases numbered 16, after V lost 7 bases and J lost 0 bases. Germline V gives CDR1 MDHEN, CDR2 SYDVKM. This CDR3 is built from 19 residues. Based on the CDR3 plus reference TRBV28 and TRBJ2-7, the full variable domain is DVKVTQSSRYLVKRTGEKVFLECVQDMDHENMFWYRQDPGLGLRLIYFSYDVKMKEKGDIPEGYSVSREKKERFSLILESASTNQTSMYLCASIPLTSGGSWASYEQYFGPGTRLTVT.

This clone was seen only once. The rearrangement links TRBV5-1 to TRBJ2-5; D call uncertain. CDR1 and CDR2 (germline): SGHRS, YFSETQ. V lost 1 base and J lost 3, with 7 bases in between. The CDR3 has 13 residues. In nucleotides, the CDR3 is TGCGCCAGCAGCTTGACGGTTAAAGAGACCCAGTACTTC. Residues: CASSLTVKETQYF.

The genes are TRBV6-5 and TRBJ1-2; tentatively, D is TRBD1 (5 bases). This CDR3 contains 14 residues. Germline V gives CDR1 MNHEY, CDR2 SVGAGI. V lost 6 bases, J lost 5 bases, and 16 bases lay in between. The CDR3 nucleotides are TGTGCCAGCAGGGGAAACCGGGACTTTTATGGCTACACCTTC. Its translation: CASRGNRDFYGYTF.

There are a few counts of this clone. The chain uses TRBV12-5 and TRBJ1-3; D unclear. The V and J ends lost 4 bases and 4 bases respectively, with 2 bases between them. Per germline, CDR1 LGHNT and CDR2 FRNRAP. The CDR3 consists of 11 residues. The CDR3 sequence is CASGSGNTIYF. The CDR3 DNA is TGTGCTAGTGGTTCCGGAAACACCATATATTTT.